This T cell receptor beta chain came from a study of blood T cells in healthy people across ages. The germline gives CDR1 LGHDT, CDR2 YNNKEL (reference sequence). The CDR3 consists of 15 residues. J was trimmed by 4 bases and V by 4 bases; bases with no gene match: 5. A second PCR of roughly 7 to 11 cycles used a sample-barcoded 5' primer and a J-beta primer mix. Tagging of each cDNA molecule was performed by a template-switch adaptor with 12 random nucleotides. TCRdb analysed the 5' RACE reads with MiXCR anew, one entry per CDR3 protein. The sample records 550,000 to 650,000 distinct CDR3 sequences, about 26% being singletons. These records were also assigned to another study, of T cells of mothers and their children.

This clonotype originated in a boy aged 2 to 10 in good health. J is TRBJ2-2 and V is TRBV3-1; 8 bases are shared with TRBD2. The sequencing input was blood. The DNA for the CDR3 is TGTGCCAGCAGCCCCACCACTAGCGGCACCGGGGAGCTGTTTTTT. Residues: CASSPTTSGTGELFF.